The text below deals with one T cell receptor (beta chain). This sample stems from a study of Ad26.COV2.S vaccination and SARS-CoV-2 variants. Noted treatment: approximately 18 received Ad26.COV2.S at low or high dose, single or two shots; several received placebo; per-sample allocation not given. Day 63 following the first vaccine or placebo injection was when the samples were taken. Data came from immunoSEQ multiplex PCR; TCRdb stores just in-frame clones and leaves some out. The table includes some 290,000 clones, about 82% detected once. There are 14 residues in the CDR3. The V segment lost 4 bases and the J segment 3 bases; nucleotides outside the gene matches: 1. CDR1 and CDR2 (germline): SNHLY, FYNNEI.

Sequenced material: peripheral blood, taken in a trial of Ad26.COV2.S vaccine versus placebo. The clonotype originates from a person aged 18-60 years who received the Ad26.COV2.S COVID-19 vaccine or a placebo. V and J are TRBV2 and TRBJ2-1; TRBD2 matches 9 bases. CDR3 sequence (DNA): TGTGCCAGCAGTGCTAGCGGGAACTACAATGAGCAGTTCTTC. Encoded protein: CASSASGNYNEQFF.